The 19 T cell receptor beta chains below all came from one sample that was sequenced in a study of cytomegalovirus exposure and HLA in healthy donors. Researchers ran the PCR with 60 Vbeta and 13 Jbeta primers. Sequencing used immunoSEQ multiplex PCR; TCRdb keeps in-frame clones, though not all of them. The sample gives more than 150,000 clones, about four fifths of which show up once; 1.5% to 2% is in the top ten. The material sequenced was PBMCs. The receptor set was obtained from a man aged 50-60 years in good health and CMV-seronegative.

V usage is TRBV11-1 and J usage is TRBJ2-7, with TRBD2 matching over 8 bases. CDR1 and CDR2 from the germline V gene are SGHAT and FQDESV (reference sequence). The CDR3 loop spans 15 amino acids. The junction had 5 bases not matched to a gene; V was cut back by 4 bases and J by 0 bases. Written as DNA, the CDR3 is TGTGCCAGCAGCTACACTAGCGGAGGCTCCTACGAGCAGTACTTC. This codes for CASSYTSGGSYEQYF.

This clone was counted a single time. The chain links TRBV7-9 to TRBJ2-7; TRBD1 might be the D (5 bases). The V end was cut by 5 bases, the J end by 2 bases, with 13 bases between. The CDR3 runs 14 residues. The germline V gene encodes CDR1 SEHNR and CDR2 FQNEAQ (reference sequence). The CDR3: CASSPSTGAYEQYF. CDR3 nucleotides: TGTGCCAGCAGCCCGAGTACAGGCGCCTACGAGCAGTACTTC.

V gene TRBV14 combines with J gene TRBJ2-5, with 13 bases that match TRBD2. Germline CDR1 SGHDN, CDR2 FVKESK. Trimming removed 2 bases from V and 5 bases from J; junction bases left unmatched: 8. The CDR3 has 17 amino acids. DNA for the CDR3: TGTGCCAGCAGCCAACCGAGACTAGCGGGAGGTAGGGAGACCCAGTACTTC. Amino acid sequence: CASSQPRLAGGRETQYF.

The V gene is TRBV11-1, the J gene TRBJ2-7; TRBD2 matches 10 bases. The germline gives CDR1 SGHAT, CDR2 FQDESV (reference sequence). This CDR3 region has 15 residues. Germline trimming cut 5 bases from V and 2 bases from J; bases unmatched to any gene: 6. CDR3 in amino acids: CASSPSGGAAYEQYF. As DNA, the CDR3 is TGTGCCAGCAGCCCGAGCGGGGGGGCCGCCTACGAGCAGTACTTC.

The rearrangement links TRBV6-5 to TRBJ2-7; the D is unclear. This CDR3 comprises 15 residues. V gave up 0 bases and J gave up 2 bases, with 11 bases separating them. Looked up from germline, CDR1 is MNHEY and CDR2 is SVGAGI. In DNA form, the CDR3 reads TGTGCCAGCAGTTACTCGAGTTACAGTCCCTACGAGCAGTACTTC. It codes for CASSYSSYSPYEQYF.

The chain employs TRBV7-2 and TRBJ2-7, with 12 bases that match TRBD2. The J segment lost 0 bases and the V segment lost 5 bases, leaving 8 bases of the junction unmatched. The CDR3 totals 17 residues. The germline V gene has CDR1 SGHTA and CDR2 FQGNSA. The CDR3 loop is CASSPSASGGASYEQYF. DNA of the CDR3: TGTGCCAGCAGCCCCTCCGCTAGCGGGGGGGCCTCCTACGAGCAGTACTTC.

Details on this clone: Other nucleotide sequences from this sample produce the same CDR3. The chain joins TRBV7-6 to TRBJ2-5; tentative D call: TRBD1 (5 bases). V dropped 0 bases and J dropped 5 bases, with 10 bases sitting between them. Per germline, CDR1 SGHVS and CDR2 FNYEAQ. The CDR3 has 14 amino acids. DNA of the CDR3: TGTGCCAGCAGCTTAGCGGGGCTGGGGGAGACCCAGTACTTC. Residues: CASSLAGLGETQYF.

This clone came up once. The genes are TRBV14 and TRBJ2-7; D possibly corresponds to TRBD2 (5 bases). Germline CDR1 SGHDN, CDR2 FVKESK. Trimming pared 2 bases from V and 4 bases from J, leaving 9 bases between. CDR3 length: 13 residues. CDR3 loop: CASSQKSGYEQYF. DNA of the CDR3: TGTGCCAGCAGCCAAAAATCGGGGTACGAGCAGTACTTC.

The J gene is TRBJ2-1, the V gene TRBV7-8; 10 nucleotides agree with TRBD2. V dropped 5 bases and J dropped 7; count of bases not matched to a gene: 8. The CDR3 is 15 residues long. The germline V gene has CDR1 SGHVS and CDR2 FQNEAQ. Here the CDR3 DNA reads TGTGCCAGCAGCCAACTAGCGGGACGAGTGAATGAGCAGTTCTTC. This sequence encodes CASSQLAGRVNEQFF. Full variable domain (remainder filled in from reference TRBV7-8 and TRBJ2-1): GAGVSQSPRYKVAKRGQDVALRCDPISGHVSLFWYQQALGQGPEFLTYFQNEAQLDKSGLPSDRFFAERPEGSVSTLKIQRTQQEDSAVYLCASSQLAGRVNEQFFGPGTRLTVL.

This chain links TRBV6-5 with TRBJ1-5; 8 nucleotides align to TRBD1. CDR1 is MNHEY and CDR2 is SVGAGI in the germline V gene. V trimming: 6 bases; J trimming: 1 base; junction bases outside the gene matches: 5. There are 15 residues in the CDR3. CDR3 DNA sequence: TGTGCCAGCAGAGCCGACAGGGGAAGCAATCAGCCCCAGCATTTT. Translating gives CASRADRGSNQPQHF.

The rearrangement joins TRBV6-1 to TRBJ2-1; a weak D match, TRBD1 (5 bases). Germline V gene lookup returns CDR1 MNHNS and CDR2 SASEGT. V was cut by 4 bases and J by 4 bases, with 11 bases left in between. The CDR3 runs 14 residues. In DNA, the CDR3 is TGTGCCAGCAGTGGAATACAGGTATACAATGAGCAGTTCTTC. Its protein product is CASSGIQVYNEQFF.

V and J are TRBV30 and TRBJ2-7; 9 bases fit TRBD1. V dropped 5 bases and J dropped 3; count of bases not matched to a gene: 11. CDR1 is GTSNPN, CDR2 SVGIG, per germline (reference sequence). The CDR3 extends over 15 amino acids. CDR3 sequence reads: CAWQPPGTGIYEQYF. CDR3 bases: TGTGCCTGGCAACCTCCCGGGACAGGGATCTACGAGCAGTACTTC.

The chain combines TRBV7-6 with TRBJ2-5, with D possibly matching TRBD2 (6 bases). This CDR3 comprises 14 residues. V lost 7 bases, J lost 2 bases, and 14 bases lay in between. Germline V lookup: CDR1 SGHVS, CDR2 FNYEAQ. The CDR3 bases are TGTGCCAGCACCCCCCACGGGGGACAAGAGACCCAGTACTTC. The encoded protein is CASTPHGGQETQYF.

The rearrangement joins TRBV7-2 to TRBJ2-5; TRBD2 matches 9 bases. This CDR3 is 15 amino acids long. Germline loops: CDR1 SGHTA, CDR2 FQGNSA. J was trimmed by 4 bases and V by 2 bases; bases with no gene match: 5. CDR3 amino acids: CASSLSRGGPETQYF. As DNA, the CDR3 is TGTGCCAGCAGCTTATCGCGGGGGGGCCCAGAGACCCAGTACTTC.

The chain joins TRBV7-2 to TRBJ1-1; weak D call: TRBD1 (6 bases). CDR3 length: 13 amino acids. Germline V CDR1 and CDR2: SGHTA, FQGNSA. Trimming removed 4 bases at V and 5 bases at J, with 11 bases between. CDR3 coding DNA: TGTGCCAGCAGCTCATGGGGGCGGACTGAAGCTTTCTTT. Its translation: CASSSWGRTEAFF.

V gene TRBV30 combines with J gene TRBJ1-3, with 7 bases lining up with TRBD1. The germline CDR1 and CDR2 sequences are GTSNPN and SVGIG (reference sequence). J was trimmed by 0 bases and V by 1 base; bases with no gene match: 3. The CDR3 loop spans 15 amino acids. The CDR3: CAWSDRGDSGNTIYF. The DNA of the CDR3 is TGTGCCTGGAGTGACAGGGGCGACTCTGGAAACACCATATATTTT.

The V and J genes are TRBV4-2 and TRBJ1-2; tentative D call: TRBD1 (5 bases). Deletions cut 0 bases from V and 0 bases from J, with 17 bases between. The V gene's germline CDR1 is LGHNA and CDR2 YNFKEQ. There are 18 residues in the CDR3. The CDR3 sequence: CASSQERDSPASNYGYTF. The CDR3, as DNA: TGTGCCAGCAGCCAAGAAAGAGACAGCCCAGCATCTAACTATGGCTACACCTTC.

The chain is built from TRBV6-5 and TRBJ2-1, with 11 bases identical to TRBD2. The ends lost 6 bases at V and 6 bases at J; junction bases unmatched: 7. Per the germline V gene, CDR1 is MNHEY and CDR2 is SVGAGI. The CDR3 has 15 residues. The CDR3 DNA is TGTGCCAGCAGGACTGTAGCGGGGGGGCCCAATGAGCAGTTCTTC. Its protein is CASRTVAGGPNEQFF.

The CDR3, as DNA: TGTGCCTGGGACCAGGGGGGCGAGCAGTACTTC. It specifies CAWDQGGEQYF. J is TRBJ2-7 and V is TRBV30, with D perhaps TRBD1 (7 bases). The germline gives CDR1 GTSNPN, CDR2 SVGIG (reference sequence). The CDR3 runs 11 residues. V gave up 5 bases and J gave up 6 bases, with 11 bases separating them.